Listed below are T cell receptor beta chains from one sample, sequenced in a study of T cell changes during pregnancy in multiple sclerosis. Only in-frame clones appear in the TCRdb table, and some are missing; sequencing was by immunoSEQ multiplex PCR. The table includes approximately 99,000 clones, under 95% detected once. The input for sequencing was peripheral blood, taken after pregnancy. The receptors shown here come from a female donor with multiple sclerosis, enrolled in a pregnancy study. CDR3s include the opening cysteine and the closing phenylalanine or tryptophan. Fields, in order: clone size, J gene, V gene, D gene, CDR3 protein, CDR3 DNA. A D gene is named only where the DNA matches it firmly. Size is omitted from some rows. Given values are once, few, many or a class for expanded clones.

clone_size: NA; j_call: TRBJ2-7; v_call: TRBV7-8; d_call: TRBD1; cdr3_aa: CASSFPRDRGSYEQYF; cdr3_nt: TGTGCCAGCAGCTTCCCCCGGGACAGGGGTTCGTACGAGCAGTACTTC
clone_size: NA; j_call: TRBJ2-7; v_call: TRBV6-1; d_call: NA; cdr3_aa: CASSDQGYEQYF; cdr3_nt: TGTGCCAGCAGTGATCAGGGCTACGAGCAGTACTTC
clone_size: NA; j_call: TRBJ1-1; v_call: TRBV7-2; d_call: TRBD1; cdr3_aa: CASSWTGGETEAFF; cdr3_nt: TGTGCCAGCAGCTGGACAGGGGGCGAAACTGAAGCTTTCTTT
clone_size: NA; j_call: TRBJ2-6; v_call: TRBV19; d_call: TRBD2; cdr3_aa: CASRWGGSGANVLTF; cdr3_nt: TGTGCCAGTAGATGGGGGGGCTCTGGGGCCAACGTCCTGACTTTC
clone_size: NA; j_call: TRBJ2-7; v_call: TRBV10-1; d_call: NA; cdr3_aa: CASSESGSEYEQYF; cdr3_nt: TGCGCCAGCAGTGAATCCGGGAGCGAATACGAGCAGTACTTC
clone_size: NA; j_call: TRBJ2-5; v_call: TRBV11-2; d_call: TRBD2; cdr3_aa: CASSLVPRGGQETQYF; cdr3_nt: TGTGCCAGCAGCTTAGTACCCCGGGGGGGCCAAGAGACCCAGTACTTC
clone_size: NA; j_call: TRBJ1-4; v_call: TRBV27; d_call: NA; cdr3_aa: CASARQTTNEKLFF; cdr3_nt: TGTGCCAGCGCTCGCCAGACAACTAATGAAAAACTGTTTTTT
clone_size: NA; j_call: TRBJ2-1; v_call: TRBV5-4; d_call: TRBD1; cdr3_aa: CASSLGQGDWNEQFF; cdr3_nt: TGTGCCAGCAGCTTGGGACAGGGGGATTGGAATGAGCAGTTCTTC
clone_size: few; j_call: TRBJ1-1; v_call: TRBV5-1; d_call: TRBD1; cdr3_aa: CASSLAGGEAFF; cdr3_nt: TGCGCCAGCAGCTTGGCAGGGGGAGAAGCTTTCTTT
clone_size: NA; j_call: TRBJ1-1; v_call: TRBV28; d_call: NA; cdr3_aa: CASSSRMNTEAFF; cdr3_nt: TGTGCCAGCAGTTCGCGGATGAACACTGAAGCTTTCTTT
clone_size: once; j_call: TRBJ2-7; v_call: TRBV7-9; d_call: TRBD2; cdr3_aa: CASRPGGGTYEQYF; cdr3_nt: TGTGCCAGCAGGCCCGGGGGGGGGACCTACGAGCAGTACTTC
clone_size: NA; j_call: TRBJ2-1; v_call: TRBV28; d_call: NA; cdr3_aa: CASSFQPSTRASSNEQFF; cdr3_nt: TGTGCCAGCAGTTTCCAACCATCGACTAGGGCCTCCTCCAATGAGCAGTTCTTC
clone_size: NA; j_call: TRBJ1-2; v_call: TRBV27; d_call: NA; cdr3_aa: CASSLGRLNYGYTF; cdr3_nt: TGTGCCAGCAGTTTAGGCAGGCTTAACTATGGCTACACCTTC
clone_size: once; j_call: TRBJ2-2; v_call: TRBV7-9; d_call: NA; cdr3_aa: CASSFSPDRTNTGELFF; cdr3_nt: TGTGCCAGCAGCTTTTCCCCGGACAGAACGAACACCGGGGAGCTGTTTTTT
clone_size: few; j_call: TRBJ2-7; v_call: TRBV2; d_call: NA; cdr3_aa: CASRAGTNSYEQYF; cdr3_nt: TGTGCCAGCAGGGCCGGGACAAACTCCTACGAGCAGTACTTC
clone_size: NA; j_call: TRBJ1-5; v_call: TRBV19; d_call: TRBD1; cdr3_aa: CASSTDREGNQPQHF; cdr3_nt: TGTGCCAGTAGTACGGACAGGGAAGGGAATCAGCCCCAGCATTTT
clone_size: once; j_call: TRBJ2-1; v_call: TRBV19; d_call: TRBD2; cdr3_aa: CASSTGLAGGPVQFF; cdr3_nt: TGTGCCAGTAGCACGGGACTAGCGGGAGGGCCGGTGCAGTTCTTC
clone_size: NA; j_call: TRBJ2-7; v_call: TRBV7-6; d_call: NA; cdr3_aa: CASSPSRGRGDEQYF; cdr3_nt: TGTGCCAGCAGCCCATCCCGGGGCAGGGGTGACGAGCAGTACTTC
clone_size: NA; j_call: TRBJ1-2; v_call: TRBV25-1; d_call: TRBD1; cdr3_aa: CASTLGQGGNGYTF; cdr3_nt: TGTGCCAGCACACTAGGACAGGGGGGGAATGGCTACACCTTC
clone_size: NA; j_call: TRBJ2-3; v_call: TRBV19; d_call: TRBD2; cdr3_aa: CASSIAQGLAGEIDTQYF; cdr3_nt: TGTGCCAGTAGTATCGCTCAGGGACTAGCGGGAGAGATAGATACGCAGTATTTT
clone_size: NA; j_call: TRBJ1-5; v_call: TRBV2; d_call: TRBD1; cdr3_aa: CASSLDRYSNQPQHF; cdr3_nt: TGTGCCAGCAGTCTGGACAGGTATAGCAATCAGCCCCAGCATTTT
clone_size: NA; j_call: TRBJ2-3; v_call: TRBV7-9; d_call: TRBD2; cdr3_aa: CASSFPWTSGSTDTQYF; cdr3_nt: TGTGCCAGCAGCTTCCCGTGGACTAGCGGAAGCACAGATACGCAGTATTTT
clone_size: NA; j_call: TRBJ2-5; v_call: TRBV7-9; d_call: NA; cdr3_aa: CASSPHETQYF; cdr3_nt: TGTGCCAGCAGCCCACACGAGACCCAGTACTTC
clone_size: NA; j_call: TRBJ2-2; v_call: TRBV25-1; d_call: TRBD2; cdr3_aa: CVRRGRSRTGELFF; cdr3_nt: TGTGTCCGGCGCGGGAGAAGTCGGACCGGGGAGCTGTTTTTT
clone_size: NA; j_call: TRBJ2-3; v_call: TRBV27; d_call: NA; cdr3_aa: CASRGLTGLASDTQYF; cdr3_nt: TGTGCCAGCAGGGGACTGACAGGGTTGGCTTCAGATACGCAGTATTTT
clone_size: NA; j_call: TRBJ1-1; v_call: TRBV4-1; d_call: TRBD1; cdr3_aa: CASSQEDREVSEAFF; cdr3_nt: TGCGCCAGCAGCCAAGAGGACAGGGAGGTTTCTGAAGCTTTCTTT
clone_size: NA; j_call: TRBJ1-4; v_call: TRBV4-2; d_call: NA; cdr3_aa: CASSQEGFATSANEKLFF; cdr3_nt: TGTGCCAGCAGCCAAGAAGGCTTCGCGACATCGGCTAATGAAAAACTGTTTTTT
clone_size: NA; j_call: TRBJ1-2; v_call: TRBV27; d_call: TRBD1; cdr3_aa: CASSPDRGSYGYTF; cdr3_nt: TGTGCCAGCAGCCCGGACAGGGGTTCCTATGGCTACACCTTC
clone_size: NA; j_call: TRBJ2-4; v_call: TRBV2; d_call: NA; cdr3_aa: CASWLLFREVYIQYF; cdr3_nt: TGTGCCAGCTGGTTGTTGTTCAGGGAGGTATACATTCAGTACTTC
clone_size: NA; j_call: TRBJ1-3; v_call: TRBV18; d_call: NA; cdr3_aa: CASSPQGSGNTIYF; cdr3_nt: TGTGCCAGCTCACCACAGGGGTCCGGAAACACCATATATTTT
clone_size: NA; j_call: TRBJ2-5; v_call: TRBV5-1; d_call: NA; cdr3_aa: CASNRDVQETQYF; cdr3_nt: TGCGCCAGTAACAGGGACGTCCAAGAGACCCAGTACTTC
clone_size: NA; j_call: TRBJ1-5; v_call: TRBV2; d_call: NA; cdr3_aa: CASRQSNQPQHF; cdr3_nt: TGTGCCAGCAGACAGTCCAATCAGCCCCAGCATTTT
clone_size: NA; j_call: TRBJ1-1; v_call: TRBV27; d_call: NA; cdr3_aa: CASKTDWVTGTEAFF; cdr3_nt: TGTGCCAGCAAAACGGACTGGGTGACGGGGACTGAAGCTTTCTTT
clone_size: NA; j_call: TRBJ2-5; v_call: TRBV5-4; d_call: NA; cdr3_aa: CASSAEETQYF; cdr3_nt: TGTGCCAGCAGCGCAGAAGAGACCCAGTACTTC
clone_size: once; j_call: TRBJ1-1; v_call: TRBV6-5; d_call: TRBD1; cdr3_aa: CASSTGQGNTEAFF; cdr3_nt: TGTGCCAGCAGCACGGGACAGGGCAACACTGAAGCTTTCTTT
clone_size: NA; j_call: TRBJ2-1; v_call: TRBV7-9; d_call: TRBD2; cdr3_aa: CASSHAGTRDEQFF; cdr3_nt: TGTGCCAGCAGTCACGCCGGGACTAGAGACGAGCAGTTCTTC
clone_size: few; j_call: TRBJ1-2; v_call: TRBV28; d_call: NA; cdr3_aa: CASSRGRALYGYTF; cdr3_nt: TGTGCCAGCAGCCGTGGCAGGGCACTCTATGGCTACACCTTC
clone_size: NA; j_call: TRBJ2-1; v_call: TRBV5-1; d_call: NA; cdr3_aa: CASSFGLASSYNEQFF; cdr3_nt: TGCGCCAGCAGCTTTGGGCTAGCGAGCTCCTACAATGAGCAGTTCTTC
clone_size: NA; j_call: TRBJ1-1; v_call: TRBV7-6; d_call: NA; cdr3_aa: CASSLAIYTEAFF; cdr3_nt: TGTGCCAGCAGCTTAGCAATATACACTGAAGCTTTCTTT
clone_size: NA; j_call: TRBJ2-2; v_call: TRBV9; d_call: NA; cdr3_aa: CASSPRVADTGELFF; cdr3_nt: TGTGCCAGCAGCCCCCGGGTAGCTGACACCGGGGAGCTGTTTTTT
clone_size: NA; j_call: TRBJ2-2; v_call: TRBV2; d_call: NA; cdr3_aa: CASSSQGPNTGELFF; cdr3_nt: TGTGCCAGCAGCTCCCAGGGCCCGAACACCGGGGAGCTGTTTTTT
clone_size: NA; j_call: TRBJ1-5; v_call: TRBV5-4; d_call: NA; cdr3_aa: CASSLGGEGSGIF; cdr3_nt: TGTGCCAGCAGCCTAGGTGGTGAGGGTTCGGGAATTTTT
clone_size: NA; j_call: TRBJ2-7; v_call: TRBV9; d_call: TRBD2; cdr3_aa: CASSPGGATYEQYF; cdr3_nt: TGTGCCAGCAGCCCCGGGGGGGCGACCTACGAGCAGTACTTC
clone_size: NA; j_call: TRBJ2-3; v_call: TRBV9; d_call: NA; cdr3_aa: CASSPEGGTLDTQYF; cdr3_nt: TGTGCCAGCTCCCCCGAGGGAGGAACTCTAGATACGCAGTATTTT
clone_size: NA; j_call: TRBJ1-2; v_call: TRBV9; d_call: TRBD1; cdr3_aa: CASSVAVVGQGNYGYTF; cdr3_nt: TGTGCCAGCAGCGTAGCAGTTGTTGGACAGGGTAACTATGGCTACACCTTC
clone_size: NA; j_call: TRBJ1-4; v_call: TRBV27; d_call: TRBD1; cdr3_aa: CASRGGQGYEKLFF; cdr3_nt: TGTGCCAGCAGGGGGGGACAGGGCTATGAAAAACTGTTTTTT
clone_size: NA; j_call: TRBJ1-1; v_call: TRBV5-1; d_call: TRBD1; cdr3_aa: CASSFNRGTEAFF; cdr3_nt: TGCGCCAGCAGCTTTAACAGGGGGACTGAAGCTTTCTTT
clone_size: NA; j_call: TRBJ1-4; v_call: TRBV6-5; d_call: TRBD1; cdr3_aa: CASSYSRQGREKLFF; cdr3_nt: TGTGCCAGCAGTTACTCTAGACAGGGTCGAGAAAAACTGTTTTTT
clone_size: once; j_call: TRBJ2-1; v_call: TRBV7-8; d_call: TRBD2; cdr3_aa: CASSLVGLDNEQFF; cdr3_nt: TGTGCCAGCAGCTTAGTGGGACTAGACAATGAGCAGTTCTTC